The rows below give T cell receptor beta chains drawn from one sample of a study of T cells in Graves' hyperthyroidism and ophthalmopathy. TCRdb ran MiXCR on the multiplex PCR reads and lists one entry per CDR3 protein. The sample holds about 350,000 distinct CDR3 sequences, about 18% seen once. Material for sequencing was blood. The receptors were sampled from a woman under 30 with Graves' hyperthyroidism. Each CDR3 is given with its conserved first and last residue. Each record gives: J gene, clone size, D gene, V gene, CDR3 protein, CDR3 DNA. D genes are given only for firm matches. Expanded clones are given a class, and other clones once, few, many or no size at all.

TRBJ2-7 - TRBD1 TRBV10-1 CATRDRGEQYF TGCGCCACTCGGGACAGGGGCGAGCAGTACTTC
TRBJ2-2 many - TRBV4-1 CASSPPWGGSTGELFF TGCGCCAGCAGCCCTCCCTGGGGCGGATCCACCGGGGAGCTGTTTTTT
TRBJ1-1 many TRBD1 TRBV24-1 CATSKDRDATEAFF TGTGCCACCAGCAAGGACAGGGACGCCACTGAAGCTTTCTTT
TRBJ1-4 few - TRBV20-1 CSASSFAGANNEKLFF TGCAGTGCTAGTTCTTTCGCGGGGGCTAATAATGAAAAACTGTTTTTT
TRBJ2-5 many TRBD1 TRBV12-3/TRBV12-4 CASSLYGTGWTVETQYF TGTGCCAGCAGTTTGTATGGGACAGGGTGGACGGTAGAGACCCAGTACTTC
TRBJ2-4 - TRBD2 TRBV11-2 CASSSLAGGHPAKNIKYF TGTGCCAGCAGCTCTCTAGCGGGGGGCCACCCCGCCAAAAACATTAAGTACTTC
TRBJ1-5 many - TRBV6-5 CASNQGHQLGQPQHF TGTGCCAGCAACCAGGGTCACCAACTTGGTCAGCCCCAGCATTTT
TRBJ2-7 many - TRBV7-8 CASSLYGAAEPHYEQYF TGTGCCAGCAGCTTATACGGAGCGGCCGAACCCCACTACGAGCAGTACTTC
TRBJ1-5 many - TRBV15 CATRSYSNQPQHF TGTGCCACCAGAAGTTATAGCAATCAGCCCCAGCATTTT
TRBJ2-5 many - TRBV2 CASSWQGEETQYF TGTGCCAGCAGTTGGCAGGGTGAAGAGACCCAGTACTTC
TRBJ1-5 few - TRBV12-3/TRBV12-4 CASSFPQGDPSQPQHF TGTGCCAGCAGTTTCCCGCAAGGGGATCCGAGTCAGCCCCAGCATTTT
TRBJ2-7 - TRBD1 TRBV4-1 CASSQGPDRGYYEQYF TGCGCCAGCAGCCAAGGCCCCGACAGGGGATATTACGAGCAGTACTTC
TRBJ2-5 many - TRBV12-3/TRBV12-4 CASSKNTWGQETQYF TGTGCCAGCAGTAAAAACACCTGGGGCCAAGAGACCCAGTACTTC